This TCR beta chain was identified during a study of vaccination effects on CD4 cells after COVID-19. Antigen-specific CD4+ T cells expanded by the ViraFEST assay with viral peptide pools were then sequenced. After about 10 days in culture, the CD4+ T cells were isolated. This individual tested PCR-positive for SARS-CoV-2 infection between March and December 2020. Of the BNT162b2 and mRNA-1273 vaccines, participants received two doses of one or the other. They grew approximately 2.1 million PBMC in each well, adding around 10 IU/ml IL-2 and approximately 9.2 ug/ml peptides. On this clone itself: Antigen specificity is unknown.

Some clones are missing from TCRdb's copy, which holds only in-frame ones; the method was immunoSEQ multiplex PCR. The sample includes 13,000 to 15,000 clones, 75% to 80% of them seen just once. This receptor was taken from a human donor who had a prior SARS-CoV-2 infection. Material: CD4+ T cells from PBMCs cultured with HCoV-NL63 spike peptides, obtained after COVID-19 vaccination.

For the CDR3, the DNA is TGTGCCAGCAGCCAAGGACTAGCGGGGGTATACGAGCAGTACTTC. Translation: CASSQGLAGVYEQYF. The V and J genes are TRBV3-1 (or the pseudogene TRBV3-2) and TRBJ2-7, with 12 bases fitting TRBD2. The CDR3 has 15 amino acids. V was clipped by 1 base and J by 4 bases; unmatched bases: 2. The V gene's germline CDR1 is LGHDT and CDR2 YNNKEL (reference sequence).